The sequence of this TCR beta chain was determined in a study of shared clonotypes between healthy human individuals. Sorted subsets were amplified in replicate PCRs using around 220 ng DNA, some 31,000 T cell genomes. The repertoire was sequenced with immunoSEQ multiplex PCR; TCRdb's copy has only in-frame clones and lacks some. The profile shows around 1.4 million clones, approximately 98.5% of them singletons. V shed 2 bases and J shed 9 bases, with 8 bases lying between them. The CDR3 is made up of 12 amino acids. In germline, CDR1 is MNHNS, CDR2 SASEGT. This TCR derives from a man aged 25 to 45 in good health. The chain couples TRBV6-1 to TRBJ2-1; D remains unclear. The sequencing sample was made of naive CD4+ T cells sorted from blood. Subset meaning: CD45RA+ positively selected. The CDR3 loop is CASSERWLEQFF. The DNA for the CDR3 is TGTGCCAGCAGTGAAAGGTGGCTTGAGCAGTTCTTC.